These 21 T cell receptor beta chains were all obtained from the same sample, sequenced in a study of blood T cell repertoires in COVID-19 (dated by TCRdb to 2020 to 2022). The receptor library was made with the immunoSEQ multiplex PCR assay. TCRdb took this table from immuneACCESS and kept in-frame rearrangements with V and J called. Such tables lack part of the clones; where checked against another copy, unresolved V genes explain under half of the gap, and the rest is unexplained. In all, the sample holds some 58,000 clones, and about four fifths of those were seen once. 25% to 40% of the sample rests with the top ten. Sequencing used peripheral blood. Receptor source: a human donor in a cohort sampled during active COVID-19.

The chain couples TRBV7-8 to TRBJ2-1; TRBD1 is a possible D gene (5 bases). This CDR3 is 15 amino acids long. Germline lookup yields CDR1 SGHVS and CDR2 FQNEAQ. The V end was cut by 4 bases, the J end by 0 bases, with 10 bases between. This CDR3 is CASSSRVGSYNEQFF. In DNA form, the CDR3 reads TGTGCCAGCAGCTCCAGGGTGGGCTCCTACAATGAGCAGTTCTTC.

The chain employs TRBV19 and TRBJ2-2; no firm D call. CDR3 length: 14 amino acids. CDR1 is LNHDA and CDR2 is SQIVND in the germline V gene (reference sequence). The germline V and J ends were trimmed by 3 bases and 2 bases, with 7 bases remaining between them. The CDR3, as DNA: TGTGCCAGTAGTATTCCTACCAACACCGGGGAGCTGTTTTTT. Translation gives CASSIPTNTGELFF. The full variable domain, rest sourced from reference TRBV19 and TRBJ2-2, is DGGITQSPKYLFRKEGQNVTLSCEQNLNHDAMYWYRQDPGQGLRLIYYSQIVNDFQKGDIAEGYSVSREKKESFPLTVTSAQKNPTAFYLCASSIPTNTGELFFGEGSRLTVL.

In DNA, the CDR3 is TGCGCCAGCTTCCCAGGTGGGGGGACGAACACTGAAGCTTTCTTT. It yields the protein CASFPGGGTNTEAFF. The chain couples TRBV5-1 to TRBJ1-1; D may be TRBD1 (5 bases). This CDR3 comprises 15 residues. Trimming took off 7 bases at V and 1 base at J, with 17 bases between the two ends. CDR1 is SGHRS and CDR2 is YFSETQ in the germline V gene.

This chain connects TRBV14 to TRBJ2-5, with 9 bases lining up with TRBD1. The CDR3 totals 15 residues. The V gene's germline CDR1 is SGHDN and CDR2 FVKESK. With V trimmed by 2 bases and J by 4 bases, 5 bases remained unmatched. The CDR3 loop is CASSQRTGAGETQYF. DNA of the CDR3: TGTGCCAGCAGCCAAAGGACAGGGGCGGGAGAGACCCAGTACTTC.

This clone occurred a few times. This chain links TRBV5-8 with TRBJ1-5; a weak D match, TRBD1 (5 bases). The CDR3 has 15 amino acids. Germline CDR1 is SGHTS and CDR2 is YDEGEE. V was pared by 2 bases and J by 0 bases, with 9 bases between. The CDR3 nucleotides read TGTGCCAGCAGCTTCGGGGGTTATAGCAATCAGCCCCAGCATTTT. Protein: CASSFGGYSNQPQHF.

The chain has TRBV11-2 and TRBJ1-3; D remains unclear. Trimming cost V 4 bases and J 4 bases, with 5 bases left between them. CDR1 SGHAT and CDR2 FQNNGV come from the germline V gene. The CDR3 has 12 residues. The chain's CDR3 is CASSSQGNTIYF. The CDR3 nucleotides read TGTGCCAGCAGCTCCCAAGGAAACACCATATATTTT.

The chain employs TRBV9 and TRBJ1-4, with a weak D call TRBD1 (5 bases). This CDR3 spans 15 amino acids. Per the germline V gene, CDR1 is SGDLS and CDR2 is YYNGEE. V dropped 4 bases and J dropped 8 bases, with 18 bases sitting between them. The CDR3 loop is CASSPDSGRKEKLFF. CDR3 bases: TGTGCCAGCAGCCCCGACAGTGGGAGGAAAGAAAAACTGTTTTTT.

The J gene is TRBJ2-7, the V gene TRBV7-6; maybe TRBD1 (6 bases). V was pared by 4 bases and J by 3 bases, with 13 bases between. From germline, CDR1 is SGHVS and CDR2 FNYEAQ. There are 14 residues in the CDR3. This chain's CDR3 is CASSSSKQGYEQYF. As DNA, the CDR3 is TGTGCCAGCAGCTCAAGCAAACAGGGCTACGAGCAGTACTTC.

The chain carries TRBV19 and TRBJ2-4; tentatively, D is TRBD2 (5 bases). Trimming stripped 5 bases from V and 1 base from J, with 15 bases between. Germline CDR1 LNHDA, CDR2 SQIVND (reference sequence). This CDR3 is 16 amino acids long. This CDR3 is CASSPDFSGAKNIQYF. The CDR3 DNA sequence: TGTGCCAGTAGTCCGGACTTTTCGGGGGCCAAAAACATTCAGTACTTC.

The rearrangement uses TRBV6-5 and TRBJ1-2; D is undetermined. The CDR3 spans 11 residues. The V end lost 4 bases, the J end lost 5 bases, and 5 bases lay between the germline ends. Germline loops: CDR1 MNHEY, CDR2 SVGAGI. CDR3 sequence (DNA): TGTGCCAGCAGTTCCGGGTATGGCTACACCTTC. Its translation: CASSSGYGYTF.

The chain is built from TRBV6-2 or TRBV6-3 and TRBJ2-2, with D unclear. This CDR3 has 13 amino acids. Germline CDR1 is MNHEY and CDR2 is SVGEGT. V dropped 5 bases and J dropped 6 bases, with 10 bases sitting between them. The CDR3 DNA reads as TGTGCCAGCAGTGGCCGACAATCCGGGGAGCTGTTTTTT. Its translation: CASSGRQSGELFF.

The chain is built from TRBV10-3 and TRBJ2-3; D might be TRBD1 (6 bases). CDR1 is ENHRY and CDR2 is SYGVKD in the germline V gene. The CDR3 contains 15 residues. The ends were cut back, 2 bases at V and 5 bases at J, with 14 bases in the middle. The CDR3 sequence: CAISERGTAEDTQYF. CDR3 in DNA: TGTGCCATCAGTGAGAGGGGGACCGCAGAAGATACGCAGTATTTT.

The J gene is TRBJ2-4, the V gene TRBV24-1; the match to TRBD1 covers 9 bases. Per the germline V gene, CDR1 is KGHDR and CDR2 is SFDVKD. CDR3 length: 15 amino acids. J lost 5 bases, V lost 4 bases, and 5 bases had no gene match. The CDR3 nucleotides read TGTGCCACCAGTGAAACGGGACAGGGTCAAAACATTCAGTACTTC. It yields the protein CATSETGQGQNIQYF.

The gene calls are TRBV10-3 and TRBJ2-1; perhaps TRBD2 as D (5 bases). V was shortened by 10 bases and J by 0 bases, with 16 bases between the two germline ends. The length of the CDR3 is 15 residues. Germline CDR1 is ENHRY and CDR2 is SYGVKD. The CDR3 protein is CATGVSGLSYNEQFF. CDR3 sequence (DNA): TGTGCCACCGGGGTTTCGGGTCTCTCCTACAATGAGCAGTTCTTC.

The chain uses TRBV27 and TRBJ2-1; possible D gene TRBD2, 5 bases. Germline CDR1 MNHEY, CDR2 SMNVEV (reference sequence). The CDR3 loop spans 13 amino acids. V was clipped by 8 bases and J by 4 bases, with 12 bases between them. CDR3 nucleotide sequence: TGTGCCAGCCGCCGAGGGCGGTACAATGAGCAGTTCTTC. It encodes CASRRGRYNEQFF.

This chain uses TRBV7-2 with TRBJ2-1, with D maybe TRBD2 (5 bases). The germline CDR1 and CDR2 sequences are SGHTA and FQGNSA. CDR3 size: 15 residues. Trimming took off 0 bases at V and 3 bases at J, with 9 bases between the two ends. In DNA form, the CDR3 reads TGTGCCAGCAGCTTAGCGCGGGCGTTCTACAATGAGCAGTTCTTC. Protein sequence: CASSLARAFYNEQFF.

This clone was seen at least ten times. The chain links TRBV20-1 to TRBJ1-2; 7 nucleotides line up with TRBD1. V was pared by 6 bases and J by 4 bases, with 2 bases of the junction left unmatched. The CDR3 covers 11 residues. Germline V gene sequence: CDR1 DFQATT, CDR2 SNEGSKA (reference sequence). CDR3: CSADRVYGYTF. The CDR3 DNA is TGCAGTGCCGACAGGGTCTATGGCTACACCTTC.

As DNA, the CDR3 is TGCGCCAGGTTGGGCGTCCTTAATGAAAAACTGTTTTTT. Amino acids: CARLGVLNEKLFF. The chain links TRBV23-1 to TRBJ1-4; unclear D gene. TRBV23-1 is an ORF, and what it does is uncertain. This CDR3 has 13 amino acids. V lost 9 bases and J 4 bases, leaving 12 bases between the germline ends.

The CDR3 reads CASSQEMGGDGYTF. The CDR3 DNA sequence: TGTGCCAGCAGCCAAGAGATGGGGGGGGATGGCTACACCTTC. The chain employs TRBV3-1 (or the pseudogene TRBV3-2) and TRBJ1-2; a weak D match, TRBD1 (5 bases). The germline V and J ends were trimmed by 0 bases and 6 bases, with 11 bases remaining between them. In germline, CDR1 is LGHDT, CDR2 YNNKEL (reference sequence). The CDR3 is 14 amino acids.

J is TRBJ1-2 and V is TRBV19; 7 positions match TRBD1. Germline lookup yields CDR1 LNHDA and CDR2 SQIVND (reference sequence). CDR3 size: 13 residues. J lost 8 bases, V lost 6 bases, and 9 bases had no gene match. The CDR3 loop is CASSNKTGRGYTF. The CDR3 DNA is TGTGCCAGTAGCAACAAGACAGGGCGCGGCTACACCTTC.

The gene calls are TRBV11-2 and TRBJ2-7; 11 nucleotides agree with TRBD2. Germline V lookup: CDR1 SGHAT, CDR2 FQNNGV. Trimming removed 5 bases from V and 0 bases from J; junction bases left unmatched: 12. The CDR3 is 18 residues long. In DNA, the CDR3 is TGTGCCAGCAGCGTCACCGGGACTAGCGGAGTCAGCTCCTACGAGCAGTACTTC. Translation: CASSVTGTSGVSSYEQYF.